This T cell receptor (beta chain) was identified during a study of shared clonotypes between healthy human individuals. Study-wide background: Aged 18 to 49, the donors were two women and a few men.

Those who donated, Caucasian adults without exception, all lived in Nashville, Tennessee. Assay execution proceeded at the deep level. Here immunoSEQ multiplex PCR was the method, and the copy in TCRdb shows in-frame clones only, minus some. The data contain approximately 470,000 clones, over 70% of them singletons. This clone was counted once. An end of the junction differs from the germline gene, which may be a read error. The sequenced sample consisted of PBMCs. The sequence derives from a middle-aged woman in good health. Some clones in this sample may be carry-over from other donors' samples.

DNA of the CDR3: TGTGCCATCAGTACCCGTCGTGCAGGGTTTATTGAAACTTTCTTT. It is translated as CAISTRRAGFIETFF. The chain is built from TRBV10-3 and TRBJ1-1; possibly TRBD1 for D (5 bases). The CDR3 length is 15 residues. Per the germline V gene, CDR1 is ENHRY and CDR2 is SYGVKD.